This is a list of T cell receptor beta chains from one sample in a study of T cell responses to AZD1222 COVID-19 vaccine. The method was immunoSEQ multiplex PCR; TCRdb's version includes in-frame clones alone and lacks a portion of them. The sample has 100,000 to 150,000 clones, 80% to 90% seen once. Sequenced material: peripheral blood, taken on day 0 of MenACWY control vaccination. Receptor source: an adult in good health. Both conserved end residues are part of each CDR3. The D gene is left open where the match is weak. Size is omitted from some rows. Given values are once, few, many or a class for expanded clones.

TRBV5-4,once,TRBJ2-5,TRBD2,TGTGCCAGCAGCCCCCGGATAGCGGGCGGAGGGGAGACCCAGTACTTC,CASSPRIAGGGETQYF
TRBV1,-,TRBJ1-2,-,TGCACCAGCAGCCAAGGTGATTTCAGGGGGCAAGGCTACACCTTC,CTSSQGDFRGQGYTF
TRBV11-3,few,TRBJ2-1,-,TGTGCCAGCAGCTTAGCCGGGACCAGCTCCTACAATGAGCAGTTCTTC,CASSLAGTSSYNEQFF
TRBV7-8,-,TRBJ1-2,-,TGTGCCAGCAGCTTAGCAGGGGGAGATGGCTACACCTTC,CASSLAGGDGYTF
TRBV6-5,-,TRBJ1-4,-,TGTGCCAGCAGTTATTCGGGGGTATTCGATGAAAAACTGTTTTTT,CASSYSGVFDEKLFF
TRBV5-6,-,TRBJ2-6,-,TGTGCCAGCAGCTTGGCCACGGGCCGTTTATCTGGGGCCAACGTCCTGACTTTC,CASSLATGRLSGANVLTF
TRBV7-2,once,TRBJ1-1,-,TGTGCCAGCAGCTTATTAAGGACTGAAGCTTTCTTT,CASSLLRTEAFF
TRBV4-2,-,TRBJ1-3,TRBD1,TGTGCCAGCAGCCAGAACGGACAGGTCTCTGGAAACACCATATATTTT,CASSQNGQVSGNTIYF
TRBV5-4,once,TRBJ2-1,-,TGTGCCAGCAGCTTGTGGGGGAGCAAGCAGTTCTTC,CASSLWGSKQFF
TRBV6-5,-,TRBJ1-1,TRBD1,TGTGCCAGCAGCCAGACAGGGGCGGTCACTGAAGCTTTCTTT,CASSQTGAVTEAFF
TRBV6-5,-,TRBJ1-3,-,TGTGCCAGCAGCCTACAGGGTACCTCTGGAAACACCATATATTTT,CASSLQGTSGNTIYF
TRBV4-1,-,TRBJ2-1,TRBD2,TGCGCCAGCAGCCGGACTAGCGGCCTCAATGAGCAGTTCTTC,CASSRTSGLNEQFF
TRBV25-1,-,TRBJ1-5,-,TGTGCCAGCAGTTATAGCAATCAGCCCCAGCATTTT,CASSYSNQPQHF
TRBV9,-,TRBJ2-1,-,TGTGCCAGCAGCGTAGGGAGGGATGAGCAGTTCTTC,CASSVGRDEQFF
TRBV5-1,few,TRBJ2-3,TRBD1,TGCGCCAGCAGCTGGCGGACAGGAAAAGATACGCAGTATTTT,CASSWRTGKDTQYF
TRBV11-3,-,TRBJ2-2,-,TGTGCCAGCAGCTTGGTTGGGGGCAGATGGACCGGGGAGCTGTTTTTT,CASSLVGGRWTGELFF
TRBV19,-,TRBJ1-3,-,TGTGCCAGTAGTATCGGGACTGAGAACTCTGGAAACACCATATATTTT,CASSIGTENSGNTIYF
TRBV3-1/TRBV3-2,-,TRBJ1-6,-,TGTGCCAGCAGCCAAGAAGGGACCGCTGCTTTACCCCTCCACTTT,CASSQEGTAALPLHF
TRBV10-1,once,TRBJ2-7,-,TGCGCCAGCAGTGAGCCCCCCCAGGGAGGCGAGCAGTACTTC,CASSEPPQGGEQYF
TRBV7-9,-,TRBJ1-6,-,TGTGCCAGCAGCTCTACCCAGGTTTTGGCCCTCCACTTT,CASSSTQVLALHF
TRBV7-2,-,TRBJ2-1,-,TGTGCCAGCAGCTCTCTAGGTCGTGGCGGCGACAATGAGCAGTTCTTC,CASSSLGRGGDNEQFF
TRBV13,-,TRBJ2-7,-,TGTGCCAGCAGCCCAAGACAAGATTACTCCTACGAGCAGTACTTC,CASSPRQDYSYEQYF
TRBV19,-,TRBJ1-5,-,TGTGCCAGTGGGTTTAAAGGTCAGCCCCAGCATTTT,CASGFKGQPQHF
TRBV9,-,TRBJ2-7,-,TGTGCCAGCAGCGTAGCTGCAGAACGCTACGAGCAGTACTTC,CASSVAAERYEQYF
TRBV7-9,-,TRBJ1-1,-,TGTGCCAGCAGCTTAGCAAGGGTCTCATCAATGAACACTGAAGCTTTCTTT,CASSLARVSSMNTEAFF
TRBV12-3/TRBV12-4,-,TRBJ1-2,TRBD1,TGTGCCAGCAGCCCTGGGGACAGAGCCTACACCTTC,CASSPGDRAYTF
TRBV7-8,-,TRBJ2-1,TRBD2,TGTGCCAGCAGCTTTATGGCGGGAGTTCCGGATGAGCAGTTCTTC,CASSFMAGVPDEQFF
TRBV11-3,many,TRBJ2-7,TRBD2,TGTGCCAGCAGCTTAAGAGCGGGAGGGCCAGGCGAGCAGTACTTC,CASSLRAGGPGEQYF
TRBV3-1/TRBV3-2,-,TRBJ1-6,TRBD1,TGTGCCAGCAGCCAAGGATGGGACAGGAGGAATTCACCCCTCCACTTT,CASSQGWDRRNSPLHF